A selection of T cell receptor beta chains follows, all from one sample in a study of cytomegalovirus exposure and HLA in healthy donors. Sequencing was performed with immunoSEQ multiplex PCR; in TCRdb, only in-frame clones are kept and a portion is missing. The sample yields about 160,000 clones, 60% to 85% seen once. Material for sequencing was PBMCs. The receptor set was obtained from a woman aged 45-60 years in good health and CMV-seropositive. Each CDR3 is given with its conserved first and last residue. A D gene is named only where the DNA matches it firmly. Part of the rows lack a size; the others show once, few, many or a class for expanded clones.

v_gene	j_gene	abundance	d_gene	CDR3aa	CDR3nt
TRBV4-2	TRBJ2-5	NA	NA	CASSKRPFSPGETQYF	TGTGCCAGCAGCAAGAGGCCATTTTCCCCGGGAGAGACCCAGTACTTC
TRBV5-6	TRBJ2-2	few	NA	CASSLSPRITGELFF	TGTGCCAGCAGCTTGTCGCCCAGGATTACCGGGGAGCTGTTTTTT
TRBV11-2	TRBJ2-1	NA	NA	CASRPLGGRVQFF	TGTGCCAGCCGCCCCCTCGGTGGTCGAGTGCAGTTCTTC
TRBV5-7	TRBJ1-6	NA	TRBD1	CASSLVGTGYTVDNSPLHF	TGTGCCAGCAGCTTGGTTGGGACAGGGTACACCGTCGATAATTCACCCCTCCACTTT
TRBV6-5	TRBJ1-2	few	NA	CASSYSGGGGYTF	TGTGCCAGCAGTTACTCGGGGGGTGGAGGCTACACCTTC
TRBV5-1	TRBJ1-2	NA	NA	CASSLGGDYGYTF	TGCGCCAGCAGCTTGGGTGGAGACTATGGCTACACCTTC
TRBV23-1	TRBJ1-2	NA	TRBD1	CASSQPTGTGYTF	TGCGCCAGCAGTCAGCCGACAGGGACCGGCTACACCTTC
TRBV5-6	TRBJ1-1	once	TRBD1	CASSLKKWRTGRNTEAFF	TGTGCCAGCAGCTTGAAGAAGTGGAGGACAGGGAGGAACACTGAAGCCTTCTTT
TRBV4-1	TRBJ1-2	NA	NA	CASSLGTGLFKGYTF	TGCGCCAGCAGCCTGGGGACCGGACTATTTAAAGGCTACACCTTC
TRBV19	TRBJ1-2	once	TRBD1	CASSTDRGGYGYTF	TGTGCCAGTAGTACGGACAGGGGTGGCTATGGCTACACCTTC
TRBV6-1	TRBJ1-5	few	NA	CASSEGQGSQPQHF	TGTGCCAGCAGTGAAGGGCAGGGCAGTCAGCCCCAGCATTTT
TRBV7-6	TRBJ2-7	few	NA	CASSPGTPLPYEQYF	TGTGCCAGCAGCCCCGGGACACCCCTACCCTACGAGCAGTACTTC
TRBV7-6	TRBJ2-3	NA	TRBD1	CASSLVSPPDRGWVDTQYF	TGTGCCAGCAGCTTAGTATCCCCTCCCGACAGGGGATGGGTAGATACGCAGTATTTT
TRBV9	TRBJ2-7	NA	TRBD1	CARAPGGYYEQYF	TGTGCCAGGGCCCCAGGGGGATACTACGAGCAGTACTTC
TRBV2	TRBJ1-3	NA	NA	CASSAVGRAGNTIYF	TGTGCCAGCAGTGCGGTAGGCAGGGCTGGAAACACCATATATTTT
TRBV2	TRBJ1-5	few	TRBD1	CASRGEDRGRNQPQHF	TGTGCCAGCAGGGGCGAGGACAGGGGTCGCAATCAGCCCCAGCATTTT
TRBV5-4	TRBJ2-1	NA	TRBD1	CASSSQGALYEQFF	TGTGCCAGCAGCTCACAGGGGGCCCTTTACGAGCAGTTCTTC
TRBV2	TRBJ2-1	once	NA	CASNEGDGYGEQFF	TGTGCCAGCAACGAGGGGGACGGTTACGGGGAGCAGTTCTTC
TRBV5-1	TRBJ2-5	NA	NA	CASSLEGPGETQYF	TGCGCCAGCAGCTTGGAGGGCCCGGGGGAGACCCAGTACTTC
TRBV7-8	TRBJ2-2	NA	NA	CASSSRQGIVTGELFF	TGTGCCAGCAGCTCTAGGCAGGGGATCGTCACCGGGGAGCTGTTTTTT
TRBV27	TRBJ2-6	few	TRBD2	CASAGVSGANVLTF	TGTGCCTCCGCGGGAGTCTCTGGGGCCAACGTCCTGACTTTC
TRBV2	TRBJ1-1	NA	TRBD1	CASREGQRMNTEAFF	TGTGCCAGCAGAGAGGGACAGCGGATGAACACTGAAGCTTTCTTT
TRBV7-9	TRBJ2-1	NA	TRBD1	CASSLAGTGGHNEQFF	TGTGCCAGCAGCTTAGCGGGGACAGGGGGTCACAATGAGCAGTTCTTC
TRBV5-1	TRBJ1-1	NA	NA	CASSPRPGGENTEAFF	TGCGCCAGCAGCCCACGCCCGGGGGGGGAGAACACTGAAGCTTTCTTT
TRBV19	TRBJ2-2	NA	TRBD2	CASSRGDTANTGELFF	TGTGCCAGTAGTCGGGGGGATACAGCGAACACCGGGGAGCTGTTTTTT
TRBV7-2	TRBJ1-2	NA	NA	CASSLIGDGYTF	TGTGCCAGCAGCCTAATAGGGGATGGCTACACCTTC
TRBV7-3	TRBJ2-7	few	NA	CASSTGSPRGEQYF	TGTGCCAGCAGCACCGGGTCCCCTCGGGGTGAGCAGTACTTC
TRBV6-5	TRBJ2-7	NA	TRBD1	CASSYGTGLSYEQYF	TGTGCCAGCAGTTACGGGACAGGGCTTTCCTACGAGCAGTACTTC
TRBV15	TRBJ1-5	once	NA	CATTSSVSSNQPQHF	TGTGCCACCACCTCATCGGTGTCTAGCAATCAGCCCCAGCATTTT
TRBV2	TRBJ2-5	NA	TRBD1	CASSLLTGRETQYF	TGTGCCAGCAGTCTTCTGACAGGGAGAGAGACCCAGTACTTC
TRBV27	TRBJ1-2	NA	TRBD1	CASSPRDSQGYTF	TGTGCCAGCAGCCCCAGGGACAGTCAAGGCTACACCTTC
TRBV27	TRBJ2-6	medium-sized	NA	CASSGPGQGGSGANVLTF	TGTGCCAGCAGTGGCCCGGGCCAGGGGGGCTCTGGGGCCAACGTCCTGACTTTC
TRBV6-6	TRBJ1-4	NA	NA	CASSEPRDEKLFF	TGTGCCAGCAGTGAGCCCAGGGATGAAAAACTGTTTTTT
TRBV6-5	TRBJ2-3	NA	NA	CASSYAEGSTDTQYF	TGTGCCAGCAGTTACGCCGAGGGTAGCACAGATACGCAGTATTTT
TRBV7-9	TRBJ1-6	NA	TRBD1	CASSPGQGNSPLHF	TGTGCCAGCAGCCCGGGACAGGGTAATTCACCCCTCCACTTT
TRBV19	TRBJ1-5	NA	TRBD1	CASSTSRDRVNQPQHF	TGTGCCAGTAGTACCTCGCGGGACAGGGTCAATCAGCCCCAGCATTTT
TRBV15	TRBJ2-1	NA	NA	CATSRDSLTQLYRSSYNEQFF	TGTGCCACCAGCAGAGATTCCCTCACACAATTATACCGGAGCTCCTACAATGAGCAGTTCTTC
TRBV27	TRBJ1-2	NA	TRBD1	CASSARLQGNHGYTF	TGTGCCAGCAGTGCTAGATTACAGGGGAACCATGGCTACACCTTC
TRBV5-8	TRBJ1-4	once	NA	CASSLPGVNEKLFF	TGTGCCAGCAGCTTGCCGGGAGTGAATGAAAAACTGTTTTTT
TRBV5-1	TRBJ2-2	NA	TRBD2	CASSLPTSGGAGELFF	TGCGCCAGCAGCTTGCCGACTAGCGGGGGAGCCGGGGAGCTGTTTTTT
TRBV29-1	TRBJ1-2	NA	NA	CSVLEDGYTF	TGCAGCGTCCTTGAGGATGGCTACACCTTC
TRBV7-9	TRBJ2-7	many	NA	CASSLTGVIYEQYF	TGTGCCAGCAGCTTGACAGGAGTAATCTACGAGCAGTACTTC
TRBV30	TRBJ1-2	few	NA	CAWSRKGVFDYGYTF	TGTGCCTGGAGTCGGAAGGGGGTTTTTGACTATGGCTACACCTTC
TRBV5-1	TRBJ2-5	NA	TRBD1	CASSPGPGTGETQYF	TGCGCCAGCAGCCCGGGACCCGGGACAGGAGAGACCCAGTACTTC
TRBV6-5	TRBJ1-2	NA	NA	CASSYSGRAGGYTF	TGTGCCAGCAGTTACTCGGGCAGGGCGGGGGGCTACACCTTC
TRBV5-4	TRBJ2-1	NA	NA	CASSLDVRGSSNEQFF	TGTGCCAGCAGCTTGGATGTCCGGGGGTCGAGCAATGAGCAGTTCTTC
TRBV7-3	TRBJ2-3	NA	TRBD1	CASSRTGRTDTQYF	TGTGCCAGCAGTCGGACAGGACGCACAGATACGCAGTATTTT
TRBV6-5	TRBJ2-7	NA	NA	CASNPGTSSYEQYF	TGTGCCAGCAACCCCGGGACTTCTTCCTACGAGCAGTACTTC
TRBV6-6	TRBJ1-1	few	NA	CASSYSGGRTEAFF	TGTGCCAGCAGTTACTCGGGCGGGCGCACTGAAGCTTTCTTT
TRBV2	TRBJ2-3	NA	NA	CASSTAREVVTDTQYF	TGTGCCAGCAGCACTGCTCGGGAAGTGGTCACAGATACGCAGTATTTT
TRBV10-3	TRBJ1-3	NA	NA	CAIRQGTWGNTIYF	TGTGCCATCAGACAGGGAACGTGGGGAAACACCATATATTTT
TRBV5-4	TRBJ1-1	NA	TRBD1	CASSLGGQGARTEAFF	TGTGCCAGCAGCTTGGGGGGACAGGGGGCGCGGACTGAAGCTTTCTTT
TRBV5-1	TRBJ2-1	NA	TRBD2	CASSLGGESVEQFF	TGCGCCAGCAGCCTGGGGGGGGAATCGGTTGAGCAGTTCTTC